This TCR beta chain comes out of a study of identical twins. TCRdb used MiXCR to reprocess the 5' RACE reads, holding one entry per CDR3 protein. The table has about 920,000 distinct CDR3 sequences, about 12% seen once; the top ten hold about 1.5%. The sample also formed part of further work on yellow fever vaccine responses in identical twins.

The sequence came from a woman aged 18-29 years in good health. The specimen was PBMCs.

CDR3 sequence reads: CAISESPEEYNEQFF. In nucleotides, the CDR3 is TGTGCCATCAGTGAGTCGCCTGAGGAATACAATGAGCAGTTCTTC. The rearrangement joins TRBV10-3 to TRBJ2-1; D gene uncertain. This CDR3 is 15 amino acids long. V was trimmed by 0 bases and J by 4 bases, leaving 10 bases between them. From germline, CDR1 is ENHRY and CDR2 SYGVKD.